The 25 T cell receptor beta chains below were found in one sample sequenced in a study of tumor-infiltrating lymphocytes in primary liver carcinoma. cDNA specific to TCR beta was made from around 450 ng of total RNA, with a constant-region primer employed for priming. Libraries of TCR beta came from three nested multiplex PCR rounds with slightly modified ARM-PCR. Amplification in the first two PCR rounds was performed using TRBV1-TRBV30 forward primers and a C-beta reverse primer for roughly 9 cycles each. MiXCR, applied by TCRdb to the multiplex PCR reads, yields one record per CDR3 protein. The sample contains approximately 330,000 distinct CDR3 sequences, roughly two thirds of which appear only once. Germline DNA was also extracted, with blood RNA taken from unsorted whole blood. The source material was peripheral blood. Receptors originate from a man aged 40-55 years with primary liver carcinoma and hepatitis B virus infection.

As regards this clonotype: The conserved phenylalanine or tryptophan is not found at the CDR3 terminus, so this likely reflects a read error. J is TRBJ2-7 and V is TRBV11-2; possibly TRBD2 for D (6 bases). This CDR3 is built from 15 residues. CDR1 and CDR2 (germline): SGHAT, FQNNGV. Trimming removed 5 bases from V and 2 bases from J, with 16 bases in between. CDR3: CASSQGTGRTYEQYI. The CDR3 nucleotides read TGTGCCAGCAGCCAAGGGACTGGGAGGACCTACGAGCAGTACATC.

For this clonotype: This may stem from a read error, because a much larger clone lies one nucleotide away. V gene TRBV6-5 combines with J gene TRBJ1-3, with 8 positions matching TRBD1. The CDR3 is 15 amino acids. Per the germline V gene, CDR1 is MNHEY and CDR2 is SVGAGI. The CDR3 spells CTSSREQGAGNTIYF. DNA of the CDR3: TGTACCAGCAGCCGAGAACAGGGGGCTGGAAACACCATATATTTT.

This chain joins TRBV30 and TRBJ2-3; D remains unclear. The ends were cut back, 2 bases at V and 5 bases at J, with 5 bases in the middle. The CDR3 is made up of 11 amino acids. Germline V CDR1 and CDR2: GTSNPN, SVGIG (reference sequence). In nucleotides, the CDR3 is TGTGCCTGGAGTTTGGTAGATACGCAGTATTTT. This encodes CAWSLVDTQYF.

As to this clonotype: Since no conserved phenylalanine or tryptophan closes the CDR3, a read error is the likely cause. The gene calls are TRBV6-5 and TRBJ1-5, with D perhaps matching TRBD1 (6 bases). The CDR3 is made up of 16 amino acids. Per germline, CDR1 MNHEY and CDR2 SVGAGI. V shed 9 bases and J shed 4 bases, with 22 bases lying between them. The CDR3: CASAPSGAPSNQPQHL. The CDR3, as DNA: TGTGCCAGTGCCCCATCAGGGGCCCCGAGTAATCAGCCCCAGCATCTT.

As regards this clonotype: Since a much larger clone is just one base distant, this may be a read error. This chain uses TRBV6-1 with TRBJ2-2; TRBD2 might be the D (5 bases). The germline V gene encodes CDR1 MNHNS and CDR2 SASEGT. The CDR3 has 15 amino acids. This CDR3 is CASRSDPPNTGELLF. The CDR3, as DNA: TGTGCCAGCAGGTCGGATCCTCCGAACACCGGGGAGCTGTTGTTT.

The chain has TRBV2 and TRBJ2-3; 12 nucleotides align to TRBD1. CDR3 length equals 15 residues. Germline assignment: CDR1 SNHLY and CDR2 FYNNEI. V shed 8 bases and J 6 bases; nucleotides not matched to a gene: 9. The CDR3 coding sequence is TGTGCCAGCGCAAGGGGCGGGACAGGGGGCGATACGCAGTATTTT. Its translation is CASARGGTGGDTQYF.

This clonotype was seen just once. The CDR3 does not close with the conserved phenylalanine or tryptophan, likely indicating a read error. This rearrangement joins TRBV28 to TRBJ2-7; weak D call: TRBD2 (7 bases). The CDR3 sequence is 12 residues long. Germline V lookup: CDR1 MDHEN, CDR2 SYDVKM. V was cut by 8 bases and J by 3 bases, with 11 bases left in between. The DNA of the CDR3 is TGTGCCAGCCGGGGGGCGTTCTACGAGCAGTACTCC. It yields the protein CASRGAFYEQYS.

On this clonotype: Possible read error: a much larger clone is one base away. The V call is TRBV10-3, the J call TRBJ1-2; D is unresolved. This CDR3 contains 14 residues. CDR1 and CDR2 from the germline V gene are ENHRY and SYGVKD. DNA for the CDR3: TGTGTCATCACAAACCCCGGGCGCGGCTATGGCTACACCTTC. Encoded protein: CVITNPGRGYGYTF.

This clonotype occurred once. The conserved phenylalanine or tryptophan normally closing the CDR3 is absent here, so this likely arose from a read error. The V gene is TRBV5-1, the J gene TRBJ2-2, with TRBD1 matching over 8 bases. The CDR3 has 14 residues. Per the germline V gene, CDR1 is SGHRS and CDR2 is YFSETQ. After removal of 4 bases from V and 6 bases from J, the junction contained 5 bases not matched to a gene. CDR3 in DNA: TGCGCCAGCAGCCAGGGACAGGTACCCGGGGAGCTGTTTCTT. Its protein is CASSQGQVPGELFL.

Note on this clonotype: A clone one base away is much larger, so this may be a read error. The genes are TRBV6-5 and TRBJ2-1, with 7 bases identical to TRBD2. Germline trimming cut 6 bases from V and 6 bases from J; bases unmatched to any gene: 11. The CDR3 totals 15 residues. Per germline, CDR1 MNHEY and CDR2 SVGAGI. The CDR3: CASSPGTNSFNEQFF. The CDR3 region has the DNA TGTGCCAGCAGCCCCGGGACTAACAGCTTCAATGAGCAGTTCTTC.

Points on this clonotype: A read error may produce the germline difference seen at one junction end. The chain's CDR3 is CASSLGASGYNEQLF. In nucleotides, the CDR3 is TGTGCCAGCAGCTTAGGGGCTAGTGGTTACAATGAGCAGCTCTTC. The rearrangement links TRBV7-8 to TRBJ2-1; unclear D gene. Germline V gene lookup returns CDR1 SGHVS and CDR2 FQNEAQ. The CDR3 is made up of 15 amino acids.

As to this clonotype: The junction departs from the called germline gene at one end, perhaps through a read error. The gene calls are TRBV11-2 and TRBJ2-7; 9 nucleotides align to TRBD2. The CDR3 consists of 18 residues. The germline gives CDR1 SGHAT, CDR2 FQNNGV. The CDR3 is CACSLVPGASGMEREQYF. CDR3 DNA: TGTGCCTGCAGCTTAGTCCCCGGGGCTAGCGGGATGGAGCGTGAGCAGTACTTC.

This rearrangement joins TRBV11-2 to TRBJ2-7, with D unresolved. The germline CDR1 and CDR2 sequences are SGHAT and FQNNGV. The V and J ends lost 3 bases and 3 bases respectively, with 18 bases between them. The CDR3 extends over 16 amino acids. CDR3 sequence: CASSFDACGISYEQYF. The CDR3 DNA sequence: TGTGCCAGCAGCTTTGATGCATGTGGGATCAGCTACGAGCAGTACTTC.

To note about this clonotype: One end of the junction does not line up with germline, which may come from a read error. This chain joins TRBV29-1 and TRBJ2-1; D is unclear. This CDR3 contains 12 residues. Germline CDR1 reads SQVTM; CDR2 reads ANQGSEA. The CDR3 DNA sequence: TGCAGCGTTGGGGCAGTGAACAATGAGCAGCTCTTC. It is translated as CSVGAVNNEQLF.

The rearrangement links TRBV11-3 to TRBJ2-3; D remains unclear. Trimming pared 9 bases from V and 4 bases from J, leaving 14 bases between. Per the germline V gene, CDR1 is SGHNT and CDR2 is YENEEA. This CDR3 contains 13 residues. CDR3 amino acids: CASRAAHADTQYF. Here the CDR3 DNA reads TGTGCCAGTAGGGCAGCCCATGCAGATACGCAGTATTTT.

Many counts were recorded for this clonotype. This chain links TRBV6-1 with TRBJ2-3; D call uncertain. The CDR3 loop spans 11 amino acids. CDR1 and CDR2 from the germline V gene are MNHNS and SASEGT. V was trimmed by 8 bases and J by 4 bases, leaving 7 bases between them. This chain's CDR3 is CASRRADTQYF. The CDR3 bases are TGTGCCAGCCGACGGGCAGATACGCAGTATTTT.

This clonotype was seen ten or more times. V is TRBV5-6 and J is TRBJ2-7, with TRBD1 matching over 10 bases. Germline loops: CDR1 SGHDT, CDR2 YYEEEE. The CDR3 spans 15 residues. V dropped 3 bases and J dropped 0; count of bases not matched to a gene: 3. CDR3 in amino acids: CASSSGQGSSYEQYF. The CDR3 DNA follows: TGTGCCAGCAGCTCGGGACAGGGGAGCTCCTACGAGCAGTACTTC.

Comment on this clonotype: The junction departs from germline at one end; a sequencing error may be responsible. The CDR3 DNA reads TGTGCCAGCGGTTACCGCAGGGGTTCCTACGAGCAGTACTTC. As protein: CASGYRRGSYEQYF. The J gene is TRBJ2-7, the V gene TRBV6-5, with D perhaps matching TRBD1 (6 bases). The CDR3 is 14 residues long. Germline V gene lookup returns CDR1 MNHEY and CDR2 SVGAGI.

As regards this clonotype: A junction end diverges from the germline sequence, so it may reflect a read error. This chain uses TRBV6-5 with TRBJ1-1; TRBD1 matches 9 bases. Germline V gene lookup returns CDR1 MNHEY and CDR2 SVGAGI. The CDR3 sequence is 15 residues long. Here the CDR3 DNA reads TGTGCCAGGGAGGGGGGACAGGGCCCGAACACTGGAGCTTTCTTT. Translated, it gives CAREGGQGPNTGAFF.

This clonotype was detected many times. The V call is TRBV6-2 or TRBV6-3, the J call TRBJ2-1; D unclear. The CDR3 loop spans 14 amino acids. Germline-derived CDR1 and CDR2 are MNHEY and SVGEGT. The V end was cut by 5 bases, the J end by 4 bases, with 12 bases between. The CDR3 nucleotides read TGTGCCAGCAGTCTACGTCCCGATTACAATGAGCAGTTCTTC. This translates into CASSLRPDYNEQFF.

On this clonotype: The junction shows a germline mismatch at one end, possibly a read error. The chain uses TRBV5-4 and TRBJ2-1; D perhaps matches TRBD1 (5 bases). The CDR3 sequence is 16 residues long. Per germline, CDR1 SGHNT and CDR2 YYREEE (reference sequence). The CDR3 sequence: CASSLRGRTPYYEQFF. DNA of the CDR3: TGTGCCAGCAGCTTGAGGGGCAGGACCCCCTACTATGAGCAGTTCTTC.

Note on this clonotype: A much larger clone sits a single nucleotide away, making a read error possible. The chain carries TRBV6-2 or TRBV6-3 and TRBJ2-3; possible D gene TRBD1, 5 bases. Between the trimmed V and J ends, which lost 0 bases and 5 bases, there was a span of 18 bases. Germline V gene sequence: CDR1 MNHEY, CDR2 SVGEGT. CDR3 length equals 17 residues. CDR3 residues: CASSYSTPRAYRDTQYF. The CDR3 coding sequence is TGTGCCAGCAGTTACTCGACTCCCAGGGCATACAGAGATACGCAGTATTTT.

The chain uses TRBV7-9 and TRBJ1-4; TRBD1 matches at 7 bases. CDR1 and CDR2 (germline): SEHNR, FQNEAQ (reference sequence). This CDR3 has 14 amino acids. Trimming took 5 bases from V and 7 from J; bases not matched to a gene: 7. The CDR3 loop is CASSADREIEKLFF. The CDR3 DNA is TGTGCCAGCAGCGCCGACAGGGAGATTGAAAAACTGTTTTTT. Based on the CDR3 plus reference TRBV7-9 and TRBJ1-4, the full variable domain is DTGVSQNPRHKITKRGQNVTFRCDPISEHNRLYWYRQTLGQGPEFLTYFQNEAQLEKSRLLSDRFSAERPKGSFSTLEIQRTEQGDSAMYLCASSADREIEKLFFGSGTQLSVL.

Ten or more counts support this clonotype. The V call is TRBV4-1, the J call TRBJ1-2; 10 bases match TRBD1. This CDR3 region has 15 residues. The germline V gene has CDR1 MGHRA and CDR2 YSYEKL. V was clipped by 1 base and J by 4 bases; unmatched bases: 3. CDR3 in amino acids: CASSQGTGGIYGYTF. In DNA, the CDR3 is TGCGCCAGCAGCCAAGGGACAGGGGGGATCTATGGCTACACCTTC.

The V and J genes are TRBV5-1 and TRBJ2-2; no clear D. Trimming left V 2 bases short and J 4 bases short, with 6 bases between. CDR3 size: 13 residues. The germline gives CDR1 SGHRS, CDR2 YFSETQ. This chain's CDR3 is CASSLRFTGELFF. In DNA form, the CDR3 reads TGCGCCAGCAGCTTAAGATTCACCGGGGAGCTGTTTTTT.